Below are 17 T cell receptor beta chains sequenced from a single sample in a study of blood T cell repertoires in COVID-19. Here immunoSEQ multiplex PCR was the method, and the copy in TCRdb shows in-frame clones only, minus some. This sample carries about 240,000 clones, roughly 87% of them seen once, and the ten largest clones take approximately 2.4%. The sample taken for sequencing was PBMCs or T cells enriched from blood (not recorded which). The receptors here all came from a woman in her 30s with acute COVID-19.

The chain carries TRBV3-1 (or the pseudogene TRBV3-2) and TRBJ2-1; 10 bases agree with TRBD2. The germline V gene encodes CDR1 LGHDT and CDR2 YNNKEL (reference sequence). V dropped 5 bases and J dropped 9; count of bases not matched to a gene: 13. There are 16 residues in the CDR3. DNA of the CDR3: TGTGCCAGCAGCTCCCAGCAGCGGGGGGGCCTGAGTGAGCAGTTCTTC. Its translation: CASSSQQRGGLSEQFF.

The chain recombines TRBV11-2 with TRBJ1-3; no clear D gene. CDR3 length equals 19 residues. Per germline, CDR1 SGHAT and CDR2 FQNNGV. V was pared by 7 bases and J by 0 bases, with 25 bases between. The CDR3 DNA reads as TGTGCCAGCACCGAATCCATTTGGGAGAAGACGAGCTCTGGAAACACCATATATTTT. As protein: CASTESIWEKTSSGNTIYF.

CDR3 coding DNA: TGCACCAGCAGTCCTACTAGCGGGCTAGCCAAAAACATTCAGTACTTC. This sequence encodes CTSSPTSGLAKNIQYF. The chain links TRBV1 to TRBJ2-4; the listed D gene, TRBD2, was not tested against the DNA. TRBV1 is tagged as a pseudogene. The CDR3 length is 16 residues.

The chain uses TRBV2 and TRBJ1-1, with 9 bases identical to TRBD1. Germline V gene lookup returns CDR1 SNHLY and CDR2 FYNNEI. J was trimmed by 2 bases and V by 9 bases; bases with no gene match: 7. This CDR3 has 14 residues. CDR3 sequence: CARGDREFNTEAFF. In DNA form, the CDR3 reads TGTGCCAGGGGGGACAGGGAGTTCAACACTGAAGCTTTCTTT. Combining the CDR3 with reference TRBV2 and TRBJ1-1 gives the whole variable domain EPEVTQTPSHQVTQMGQEVILRCVPISNHLYFYWYRQILGQKVEFLVSFYNNEISEKSEIFDDQFSVERPDGSNFTLKIRSTKLEDSAMYFCARGDREFNTEAFFGQGTRLTVV.

CDR3 nucleotides: TGTGCCAGCAGCTCGCGGACAGGGGAGAACGAGCAGTACTTC. It translates to CASSSRTGENEQYF. The chain has TRBV11-3 and TRBJ2-7; 9 nucleotides align to TRBD1. The CDR3 covers 14 residues. The germline V gene has CDR1 SGHNT and CDR2 YENEEA. The V and J ends lost 4 bases and 5 bases, in that order; junction bases with no gene match: 6.

The CDR3 nucleotides are TGTGCCAGCAGTGACAGGGCGGGGGACCGAGATACGCAGTATTTT. This translates into CASSDRAGDRDTQYF. The J gene is TRBJ2-3, the V gene TRBV6-4; 7 positions agree with TRBD2. The CDR3 is 15 residues long. Germline V gene sequence: CDR1 MRHNA, CDR2 SNTAGT. The V segment lost 2 bases and the J segment 5 bases; nucleotides outside the gene matches: 7.

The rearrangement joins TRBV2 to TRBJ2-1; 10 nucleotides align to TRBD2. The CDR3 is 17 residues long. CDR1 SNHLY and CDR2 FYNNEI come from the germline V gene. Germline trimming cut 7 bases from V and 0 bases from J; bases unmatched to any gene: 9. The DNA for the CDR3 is TGTGCCAGCAAACCCACTAGCGGGGATAGCTCCTACAATGAGCAGTTCTTC. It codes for CASKPTSGDSSYNEQFF. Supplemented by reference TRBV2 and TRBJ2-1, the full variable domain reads EPEVTQTPSHQVTQMGQEVILRCVPISNHLYFYWYRQILGQKVEFLVSFYNNEISEKSEIFDDQFSVERPDGSNFTLKIRSTKLEDSAMYFCASKPTSGDSSYNEQFFGPGTRLTVL.

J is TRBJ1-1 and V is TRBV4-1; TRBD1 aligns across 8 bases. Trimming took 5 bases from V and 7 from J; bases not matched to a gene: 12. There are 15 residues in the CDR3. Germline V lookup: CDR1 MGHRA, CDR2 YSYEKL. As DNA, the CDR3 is TGCGCCAGCAGCGCGACAGGGGACCGGTGGGGTGAAGCTTTCTTT. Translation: CASSATGDRWGEAFF.

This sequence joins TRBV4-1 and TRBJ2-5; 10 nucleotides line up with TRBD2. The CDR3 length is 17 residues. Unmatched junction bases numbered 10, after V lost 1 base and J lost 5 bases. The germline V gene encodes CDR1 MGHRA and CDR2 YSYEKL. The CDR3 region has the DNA TGCGCCAGCAGCCAAGGGGTTGCGAGCGGGGGGGCGGAGACCCAGTACTTC. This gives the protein CASSQGVASGGAETQYF.

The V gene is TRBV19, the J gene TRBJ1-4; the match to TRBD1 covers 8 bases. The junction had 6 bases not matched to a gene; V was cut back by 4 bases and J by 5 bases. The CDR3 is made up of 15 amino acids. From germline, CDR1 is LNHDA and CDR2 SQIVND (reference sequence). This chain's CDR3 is CASSTLDRDNEKLFF. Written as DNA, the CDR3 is TGTGCCAGTAGTACCCTGGACAGGGACAATGAAAAACTGTTTTTT.

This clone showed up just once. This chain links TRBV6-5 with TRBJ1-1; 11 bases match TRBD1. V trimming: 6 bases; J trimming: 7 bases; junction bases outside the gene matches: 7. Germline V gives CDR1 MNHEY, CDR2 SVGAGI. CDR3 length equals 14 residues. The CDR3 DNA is TGTGCCAGCAGATTGGGACAGGGGGACTTTGAAGCTTTCTTT. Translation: CASRLGQGDFEAFF.

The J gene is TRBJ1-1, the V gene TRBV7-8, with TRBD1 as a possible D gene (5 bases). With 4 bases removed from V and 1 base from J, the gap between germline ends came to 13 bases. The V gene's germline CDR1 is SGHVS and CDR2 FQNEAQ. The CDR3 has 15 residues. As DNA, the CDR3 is TGTGCCAGCAGCTCACGTTTCAGGGAGAACACTGAAGCTTTCTTT. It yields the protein CASSSRFRENTEAFF. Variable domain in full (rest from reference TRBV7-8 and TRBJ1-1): GAGVSQSPRYKVAKRGQDVALRCDPISGHVSLFWYQQALGQGPEFLTYFQNEAQLDKSGLPSDRFFAERPEGSVSTLKIQRTQQEDSAVYLCASSSRFRENTEAFFGQGTRLTVV.

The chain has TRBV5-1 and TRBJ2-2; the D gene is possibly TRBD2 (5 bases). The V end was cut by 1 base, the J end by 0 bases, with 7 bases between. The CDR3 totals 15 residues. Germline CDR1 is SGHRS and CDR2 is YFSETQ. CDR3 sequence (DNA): TGCGCCAGCAGCTTGTCAGCGGCGAACACCGGGGAGCTGTTTTTT. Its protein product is CASSLSAANTGELFF.

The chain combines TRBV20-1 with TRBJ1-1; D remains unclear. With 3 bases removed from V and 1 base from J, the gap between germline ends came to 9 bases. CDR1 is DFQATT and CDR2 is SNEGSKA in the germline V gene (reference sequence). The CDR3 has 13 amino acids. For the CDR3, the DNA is TGCAGTGCTAGTTTCGCAGAGAACACTGAAGCTTTCTTT. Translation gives CSASFAENTEAFF.

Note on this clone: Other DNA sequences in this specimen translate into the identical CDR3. Here the CDR3 reads CASSRTANQPQHF. The CDR3 DNA reads TGTGCCAGTAGCAGGACAGCAAATCAGCCCCAGCATTTT. The V and J genes are TRBV19 and TRBJ1-5, with D perhaps matching TRBD1 (6 bases). Germline loops: CDR1 LNHDA, CDR2 SQIVND (reference sequence). This CDR3 spans 13 amino acids. V was clipped by 6 bases and J by 4 bases, with 10 bases between them.

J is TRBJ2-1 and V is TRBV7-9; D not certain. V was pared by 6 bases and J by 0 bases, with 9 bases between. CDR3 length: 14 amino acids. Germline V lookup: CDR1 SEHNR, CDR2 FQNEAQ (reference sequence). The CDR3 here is CASSLSRSYNEQFF. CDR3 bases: TGTGCCAGCAGTCTGAGCCGCTCCTACAATGAGCAGTTCTTC. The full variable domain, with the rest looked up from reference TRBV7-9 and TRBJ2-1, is DTGVSQNPRHKITKRGQNVTFRCDPISEHNRLYWYRQTLGQGPEFLTYFQNEAQLEKSRLLSDRFSAERPKGSFSTLEIQRTEQGDSAMYLCASSLSRSYNEQFFGPGTRLTVL.

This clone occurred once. Written as DNA, the CDR3 is TGTGCCAGTAGTAAAGGACTAGCGGACACAGATACGCAGTATTTT. This sequence encodes CASSKGLADTDTQYF. V usage is TRBV19 and J usage is TRBJ2-3; 10 bases align to TRBD2. CDR3 length: 15 amino acids. Germline CDR1 LNHDA, CDR2 SQIVND (reference sequence). V was clipped by 4 bases and J by 2 bases; unmatched bases: 3.